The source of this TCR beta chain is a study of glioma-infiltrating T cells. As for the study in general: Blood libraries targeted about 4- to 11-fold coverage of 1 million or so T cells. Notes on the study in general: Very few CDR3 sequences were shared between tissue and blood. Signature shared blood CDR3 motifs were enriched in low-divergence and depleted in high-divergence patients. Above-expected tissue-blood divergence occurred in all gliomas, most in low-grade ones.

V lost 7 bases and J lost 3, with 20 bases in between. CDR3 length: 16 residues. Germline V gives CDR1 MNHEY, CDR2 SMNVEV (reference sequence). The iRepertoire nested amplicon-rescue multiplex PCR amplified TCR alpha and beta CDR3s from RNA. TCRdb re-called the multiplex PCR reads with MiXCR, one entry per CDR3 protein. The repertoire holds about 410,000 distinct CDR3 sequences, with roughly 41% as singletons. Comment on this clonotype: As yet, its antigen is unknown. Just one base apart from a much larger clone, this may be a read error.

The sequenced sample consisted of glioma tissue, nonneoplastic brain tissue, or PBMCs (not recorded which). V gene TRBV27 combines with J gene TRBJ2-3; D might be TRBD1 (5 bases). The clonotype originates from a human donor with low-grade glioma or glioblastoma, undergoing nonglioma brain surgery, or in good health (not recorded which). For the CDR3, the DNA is TGTGCCAGCACTCCCATCGGATTTGCAGGGACAGATACGCAGTATTTT. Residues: CASTPIGFAGTDTQYF.